The next 26 T cell receptor beta chains were all read from a single sample in a study of Graves' ophthalmopathy and Graves' hyperthyroidism listed by TCRdb under 2018. Reads for this sample came from an Illumina HiSeq 2000. For repertoire sequencing, the TCR beta CDR3 regions were amplified from RNA transcripts. The first round of RT-PCR was done with HTBI primers and the Qiagen OneStep RT-PCR kit, and was followed by a second round of multiplex PCR, then size selection and purification. TCRdb applied fastp at Q25 and MiXCR to the public reads, then kept only in-frame beta chains. Rows are unified per CDR3 protein, each entry keeping the most common DNA and genes. The sample profile shows 500,000 to 700,000 distinct CDR3 sequences; approximately 37% of them were found once. Roughly 4.5% of the sample is in the top ten clones. Sequencing was done on a sample of peripheral blood or thyroid tissue (not recorded which). Every receptor here comes from an adult man with Graves' hyperthyroidism.

This chain connects TRBV2 to TRBJ1-1, with D possibly TRBD1 on 6 matching bases. CDR1 and CDR2 from the germline V gene are SNHLY and FYNNEI. This CDR3 has 15 residues. V was shortened by 1 base and J by 1 base, with 10 bases between the two germline ends. For the CDR3, the DNA is TGTGCCAGCAGTGAAGTAGGACAGCCGAACACTGAAGCTTTCTTT. It yields the protein CASSEVGQPNTEAFF.

Many counts were recorded for this clonotype. The chain combines TRBV19 with TRBJ2-2; 7 bases line up with TRBD2. With 9 bases clipped from V and 3 bases from J, the junction kept 13 bases outside the gene matches. The CDR3 is made up of 16 amino acids. In germline, CDR1 is LNHDA, CDR2 SQIVND (reference sequence). CDR3 sequence: CASLSLGGVDTGELFF. The CDR3 DNA reads as TGTGCCAGCTTATCTCTTGGGGGGGTGGACACCGGGGAGCTGTTTTTT.

About this clonotype: Being one base from a much bigger clone, this may be a read error. V gene TRBV5-6 combines with J gene TRBJ2-6; no definite D call. CDR3 size: 14 residues. Between the trimmed V and J ends, which lost 10 bases and 0 bases, there was a span of 11 bases. CDR1 and CDR2 from the germline V gene are SGHDT and YYEEEE. CDR3 loop: CAAGRTSGANVLTF. The DNA for the CDR3 is TGTGCCGCAGGACGGACCTCTGGGGCCAACGTCCTGACTTTC.

This clonotype was observed many times. The chain couples TRBV9 to TRBJ2-7; D remains ambiguous. The CDR3 runs to 14 residues. The V end was cut by 3 bases, the J end by 2 bases, with 12 bases between. Germline values: CDR1 SGDLS, CDR2 YYNGEE. In DNA form, the CDR3 reads TGTGCCAGCAGCGGGGCCAGGAACACCTACGAGCAGTACTTC. This translates into CASSGARNTYEQYF.

The chain carries TRBV2 and TRBJ2-1; the match to TRBD2 covers 10 bases. The CDR3 spans 15 residues. Germline V gene lookup returns CDR1 SNHLY and CDR2 FYNNEI. Trimming removed 8 bases from V and 8 bases from J; junction bases left unmatched: 12. CDR3 protein: CASGETSGSADEQFF. CDR3 DNA sequence: TGTGCCAGCGGGGAGACTAGCGGGTCTGCGGATGAGCAGTTCTTC.

This clonotype was seen a single time. V gene TRBV29-1 combines with J gene TRBJ1-6; 7 nucleotides agree with TRBD1. The trim removed 7 bases at V and 7 bases at J, leaving 10 bases unmatched. This CDR3 is 14 amino acids long. The V gene's germline CDR1 is SQVTM and CDR2 ANQGSEA. CDR3 sequence: CSARKTGKNSPLHF. CDR3 DNA sequence: TGCAGCGCAAGAAAGACAGGGAAAAATTCACCCCTCCACTTT.

The chain recombines TRBV29-1 with TRBJ1-2; TRBD1 aligns across 11 bases. The V gene's germline CDR1 is SQVTM and CDR2 ANQGSEA. The CDR3 covers 13 residues. The trim removed 5 bases at V and 8 bases at J, leaving 7 bases unmatched. The DNA for the CDR3 is TGCAGCGTTAGAGGACAGGGGGCGACCGGCTACACCTTC. This sequence encodes CSVRGQGATGYTF. Combining the CDR3 with reference TRBV29-1 and TRBJ1-2 gives the whole variable domain SAVISQKPSRDICQRGTSLTIQCQVDSQVTMMFWYRQQPGQSLTLIATANQGSEATYESGFVIDKFPISRPNLTFSTLTVSNMSPEDSSIYLCSVRGQGATGYTFGSGTRLTVV.

In this sample, this clonotype turned up a few times. The chain joins TRBV2 to TRBJ1-1; D gene uncertain. Trimming shortened V by 4 bases and J by 6 bases, and 15 bases separated the two germline ends. The CDR3 covers 14 residues. CDR1 is SNHLY and CDR2 is FYNNEI in the germline V gene. The CDR3 loop is CASSGSGFYPEAFF. CDR3 sequence (DNA): TGTGCCAGCAGTGGGTCGGGGTTTTACCCTGAAGCTTTCTTT. The whole variable domain, remainder taken from reference TRBV2 and TRBJ1-1, is EPEVTQTPSHQVTQMGQEVILRCVPISNHLYFYWYRQILGQKVEFLVSFYNNEISEKSEIFDDQFSVERPDGSNFTLKIRSTKLEDSAMYFCASSGSGFYPEAFFGQGTRLTVV.

The rearrangement joins TRBV20-1 to TRBJ2-3; unclear D gene. This CDR3 spans 15 amino acids. Trimming removed 4 bases at V and 2 bases at J, with 16 bases between. Germline assignment: CDR1 DFQATT and CDR2 SNEGSKA (reference sequence). CDR3 coding DNA: TGCAGTGCTATCGACGAAGCGTACACCACAGATACGCAGTATTTT. Amino acid sequence: CSAIDEAYTTDTQYF.

This clonotype was seen a handful of times. This sequence joins TRBV29-1 and TRBJ2-5, with 7 bases identical to TRBD2. Germline trimming cut 6 bases from V and 1 base from J; bases unmatched to any gene: 2. The CDR3 covers 12 residues. Germline assignment: CDR1 SQVTM and CDR2 ANQGSEA. The CDR3 nucleotides read TGCAGCGTCGGGACTACCCAAGAGACCCAGTACTTC. It yields the protein CSVGTTQETQYF.

This clonotype was seen many times. CDR3 in amino acids: CASSLRLAGVDEQYF. The CDR3 nucleotides read TGTGCCAGCAGCTTGCGGCTAGCGGGGGTTGACGAGCAGTACTTC. The V call is TRBV5-5, the J call TRBJ2-7, with 10 positions matching TRBD2. From germline, CDR1 is SGHKS and CDR2 YYEKEE (reference sequence). The CDR3 is made up of 15 amino acids. V was pared by 1 base and J by 5 bases, with 6 bases of the junction left unmatched. Together with reference TRBV5-5 and TRBJ2-7, the CDR3 gives the full variable domain: DAGVTQSPTHLIKTRGQQVTLRCSPISGHKSVSWYQQVLGQGPQFIFQYYEKEERGRGNFPDRFSARQFPNYSSELNVNALLLGDSALYLCASSLRLAGVDEQYFGPGTRLTVT.

This clonotype was seen many times. V and J are TRBV5-8 and TRBJ1-2, with D unresolved. Germline loops: CDR1 SGHTS, CDR2 YDEGEE. The V end was cut by 3 bases, the J end by 7 bases, with 10 bases between. CDR3 size: 12 residues. The CDR3 coding sequence is TGTGCCAGCAGCTCGGATGTCTTTGGCTACACCTTC. Translation: CASSSDVFGYTF.

This clonotype has at least ten counts. This chain links TRBV20-1 with TRBJ1-5, with D maybe TRBD1 (6 bases). The CDR3 totals 16 residues. V was clipped by 2 bases and J by 0 bases, with 14 bases between them. Germline V gives CDR1 DFQATT, CDR2 SNEGSKA (reference sequence). The CDR3 coding sequence is TGCAGTGCTAGAAAGACAGGTTTCGGTAGCAATCAGCCCCAGCATTTT. Amino acid sequence: CSARKTGFGSNQPQHF.

The chain is built from TRBV7-9 and TRBJ1-3, with a weak D call TRBD1 (5 bases). The CDR3 length is 14 residues. The V gene lost 0 bases and the J gene lost 9 bases, with 12 bases spanning the gap. Per the germline V gene, CDR1 is SEHNR and CDR2 is FQNEAQ (reference sequence). The DNA for the CDR3 is TGTGCCAGCAGCTTAGCAGGGAGCGGGGGCACCATATATTTT. Protein product: CASSLAGSGGTIYF.

The chain combines TRBV2 with TRBJ1-6, with 8 bases matching TRBD1. The ends lost 8 bases at V and 10 bases at J; junction bases unmatched: 10. The germline gives CDR1 SNHLY, CDR2 FYNNEI. The CDR3 covers 14 residues. This CDR3 is CASRSQGANSPLHF. In nucleotides, the CDR3 is TGTGCCAGCCGGTCGCAGGGGGCCAACTCACCCCTCCACTTT.

The V call is TRBV12-3 or TRBV12-4, the J call TRBJ1-4; D is possibly TRBD1 (6 bases). This CDR3 spans 14 amino acids. V was clipped by 4 bases and J by 7 bases, with 13 bases between them. CDR3 DNA: TGTGCCAGCAGTTCTGAACTGACAGGTGAAAAACTGTTTTTT. Its translation: CASSSELTGEKLFF.

This clonotype was counted at least ten times. The chain is built from TRBV7-9 and TRBJ2-6; the D gene could be TRBD1 or TRBD2 (5 bases each). V was pared by 1 base and J by 4 bases, with 11 bases between. The germline CDR1 and CDR2 sequences are SEHNR and FQNEAQ (reference sequence). This CDR3 has 16 residues. In DNA, the CDR3 is TGTGCCAGCAGCTTAGTTTCAGGGACGGGGGCCAACGTCCTGACTTTC. This codes for CASSLVSGTGANVLTF.

This clonotype was counted ten times or more. DNA of the CDR3: TGTGCCAGCAGCTTGTTCGGCCCTGAAGCTTTCTTT. Translating gives CASSLFGPEAFF. V is TRBV5-5 and J is TRBJ1-1; D is ambiguous. Germline CDR1 SGHKS, CDR2 YYEKEE (reference sequence). The V and J ends lost 1 base and 6 bases respectively, with 7 bases between them. The length of the CDR3 is 12 residues.

On this clonotype itself: Just one base apart from a much larger clone, this may be a read error. A read error is likely, as this CDR3 ends without the conserved phenylalanine or tryptophan. The chain carries TRBV9 and TRBJ1-5; possible D gene TRBD1, 6 bases. Per the germline V gene, CDR1 is SGDLS and CDR2 is YYNGEE. This CDR3 is 16 amino acids long. Trimming left V 4 bases short and J 0 bases short, with 14 bases between. The CDR3 region is CASSPTGGASNQPQHL. The CDR3 nucleotides read TGTGCCAGCAGCCCAACCGGGGGGGCTAGCAATCAGCCCCAGCATCTT.

The chain couples TRBV24-1 to TRBJ1-2; TRBD1 is a possible D gene (5 bases). Germline lookup yields CDR1 KGHDR and CDR2 SFDVKD. This CDR3 contains 15 residues. The germline V and J ends were trimmed by 2 bases and 4 bases, with 13 bases remaining between them. CDR3 in DNA: TGTGCCACCAGTGATTCGGGAACAGGACCCTATGGCTACACCTTC. It translates to CATSDSGTGPYGYTF.

In its sample, this clonotype was seen many times. This sequence joins TRBV5-5 and TRBJ1-2; D uncertain. The CDR3 consists of 13 residues. Germline lookup yields CDR1 SGHKS and CDR2 YYEKEE (reference sequence). Trimming pared 1 base from V and 5 bases from J, leaving 9 bases between. The CDR3, as DNA: TGTGCCAGCAGCTTGACAGAGCTTTATGGCTACACCTTC. Encoded protein: CASSLTELYGYTF.

The V and J genes are TRBV7-2 and TRBJ2-7; D gene unclear. V gave up 3 bases and J gave up 6 bases, with 18 bases separating them. Germline V lookup: CDR1 SGHTA, CDR2 FQGNSA. The CDR3 length is 15 residues. The CDR3 sequence: CASSFSVGIPTEQYF. CDR3 DNA sequence: TGTGCCAGCAGCTTTTCGGTAGGAATCCCAACCGAGCAGTACTTC.

Notes on this clonotype: Since no conserved phenylalanine or tryptophan closes the CDR3, a read error is the likely cause. This sequence joins TRBV7-9 and TRBJ2-7; 7 nucleotides align to TRBD2. In germline, CDR1 is SEHNR, CDR2 FQNEAQ (reference sequence). The CDR3 loop spans 15 amino acids. CDR3 residues: CASSFNQMGGYEQYL. CDR3 DNA: TGCGCCAGCAGCTTTAATCAGATGGGGGGGTACGAGCAGTACTTG.

This chain joins TRBV7-9 and TRBJ2-7; the D gene is possibly TRBD1 (6 bases). This CDR3 comprises 15 residues. V was trimmed by 5 bases and J by 2 bases, leaving 16 bases between them. CDR1 is SEHNR, CDR2 FQNEAQ, per germline (reference sequence). For the CDR3, the DNA is TGTGCCAGCAGCCAAGACCCGGGGACAACCTACGAGCAGTACTTC. Translated, it gives CASSQDPGTTYEQYF.

A few counts support this clonotype. J is TRBJ1-1 and V is TRBV7-9; D remains ambiguous. The V gene's germline CDR1 is SEHNR and CDR2 FQNEAQ (reference sequence). The CDR3 has 14 amino acids. The V gene lost 6 bases and the J gene lost 0 bases, with 11 bases spanning the gap. CDR3 DNA sequence: TGTGCCAGCAGTCCTACCTCCATGAACACTGAAGCTTTCTTT. As protein: CASSPTSMNTEAFF.

J is TRBJ1-2 and V is TRBV5-1; no firm D call. There are 13 residues in the CDR3. The germline gives CDR1 SGHRS, CDR2 YFSETQ. V gave up 0 bases and J gave up 4 bases, with 7 bases separating them. CDR3 region: CASSLEAAYGYTF. CDR3 coding DNA: TGCGCCAGCAGCTTGGAGGCCGCCTATGGCTACACCTTC.